This T cell receptor beta chain came from a study of CD8+ T cells in alopecia areata. Overall study findings and caveats: Sequencing of scalp tissue also captures the resident alphabeta T cells of normal skin. Patients displayed less clarity in TCR sharing than mice, a finding possibly related to HLA. It was lesional scalp, especially alopecia totalis/universalis, that showed higher clonality than normal scalp.

CD4+ and CD8+ T cells were sorted from PBMCs stained for CD3, CD4 and CD8. Once RNA had been extracted, it was reverse transcribed into cDNA to act as the sequencing template. The table came from immunoSEQ multiplex PCR; TCRdb's copy has only in-frame clones and leaves some out. The table includes approximately 99,000 clones, 59% detected once. This clone occurred a few times. Its antigen is not identified. The source of this sequence is a human donor in good health. Sequenced input: CD8+ T cells sorted from blood.

CDR3 bases: TGTGCCTGGAGTGTAACTGAAACCTACAATGAGCAGTTCTTC. Residues: CAWSVTETYNEQFF. V and J are TRBV30 and TRBJ2-1; D not resolved. This CDR3 has 14 amino acids. The V end was cut by 0 bases, the J end by 2 bases, with 8 bases between. Per the germline V gene, CDR1 is GTSNPN and CDR2 is SVGIG (reference sequence).